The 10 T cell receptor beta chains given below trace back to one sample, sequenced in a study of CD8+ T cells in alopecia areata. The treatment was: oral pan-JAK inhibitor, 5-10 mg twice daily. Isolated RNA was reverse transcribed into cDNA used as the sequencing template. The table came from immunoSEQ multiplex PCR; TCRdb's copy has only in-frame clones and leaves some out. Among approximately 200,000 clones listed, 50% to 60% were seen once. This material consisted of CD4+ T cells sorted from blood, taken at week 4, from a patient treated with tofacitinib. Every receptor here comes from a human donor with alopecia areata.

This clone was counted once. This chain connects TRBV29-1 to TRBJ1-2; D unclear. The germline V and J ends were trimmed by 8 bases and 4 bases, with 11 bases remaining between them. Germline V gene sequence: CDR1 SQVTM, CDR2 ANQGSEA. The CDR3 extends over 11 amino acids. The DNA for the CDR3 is TGCAGCTTCCGTACGCGCTATGGCTACACCTTC. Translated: CSFRTRYGYTF.

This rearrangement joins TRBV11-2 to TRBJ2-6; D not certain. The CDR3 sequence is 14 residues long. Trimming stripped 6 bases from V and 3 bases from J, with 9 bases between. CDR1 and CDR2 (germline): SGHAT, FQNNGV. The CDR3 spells CASSRVIGANVLTF. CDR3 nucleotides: TGTGCCAGCAGTCGTGTCATTGGGGCCAACGTCCTGACTTTC. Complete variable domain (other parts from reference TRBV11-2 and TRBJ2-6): EAGVAQSPRYKIIEKRQSVAFWCNPISGHATLYWYQQILGQGPKLLIQFQNNGVVDDSQLPKDRFSAERLKGVDSTLKIQPAKLEDSAVYLCASSRVIGANVLTFGAGSRLTVL.

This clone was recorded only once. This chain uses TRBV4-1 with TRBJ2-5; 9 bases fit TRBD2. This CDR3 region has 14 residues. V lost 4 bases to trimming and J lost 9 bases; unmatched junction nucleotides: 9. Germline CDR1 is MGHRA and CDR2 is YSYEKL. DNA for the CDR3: TGCGCCAGCAGCCTTAGCGGGGGAGGAGAACCCCAGTACTTC. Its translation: CASSLSGGGEPQYF.

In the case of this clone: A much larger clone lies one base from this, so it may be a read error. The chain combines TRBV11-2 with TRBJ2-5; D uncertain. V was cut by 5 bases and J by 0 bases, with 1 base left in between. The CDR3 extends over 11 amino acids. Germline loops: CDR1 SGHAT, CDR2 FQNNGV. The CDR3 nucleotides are TGTGCCAGCAGCAACCAAGAGACCCAGTACTTC. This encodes CASSNQETQYF.

The CDR3 DNA is TGTGCCAGCAGTGACGGATTGTCCGCGGCTAATGAAAAACTGTTTTTT. It specifies CASSDGLSAANEKLFF. This chain links TRBV25-1 with TRBJ1-4; D remains unclear. Per germline, CDR1 MGHDK and CDR2 SYGVNS. The V and J ends lost 3 bases and 3 bases respectively, with 14 bases between them. The CDR3 covers 16 residues.

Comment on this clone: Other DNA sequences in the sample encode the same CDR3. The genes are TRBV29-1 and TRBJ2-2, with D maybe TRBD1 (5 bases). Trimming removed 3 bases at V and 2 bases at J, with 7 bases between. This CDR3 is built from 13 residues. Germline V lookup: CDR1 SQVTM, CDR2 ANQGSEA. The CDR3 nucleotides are TGCAGCGTTGACAGGGCTAACACCGGGGAGCTGTTTTTT. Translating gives CSVDRANTGELFF.

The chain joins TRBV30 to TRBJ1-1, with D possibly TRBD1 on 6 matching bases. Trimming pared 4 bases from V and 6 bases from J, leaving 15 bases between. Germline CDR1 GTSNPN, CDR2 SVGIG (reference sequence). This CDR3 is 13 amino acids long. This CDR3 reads CAWITGIWSEAFF. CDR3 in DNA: TGTGCCTGGATAACAGGGATTTGGTCTGAAGCTTTCTTT.

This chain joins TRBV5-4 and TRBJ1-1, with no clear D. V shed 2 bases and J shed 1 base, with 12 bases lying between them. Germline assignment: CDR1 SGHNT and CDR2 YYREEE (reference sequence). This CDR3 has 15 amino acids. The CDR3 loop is CASSLSWGGNTEAFF. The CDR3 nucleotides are TGTGCCAGCAGCTTATCGTGGGGAGGGAACACTGAAGCTTTCTTT.

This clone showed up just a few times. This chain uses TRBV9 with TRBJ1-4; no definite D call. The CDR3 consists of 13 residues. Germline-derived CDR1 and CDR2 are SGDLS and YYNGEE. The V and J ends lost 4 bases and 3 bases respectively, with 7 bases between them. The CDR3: CASSPGPNEKLFF. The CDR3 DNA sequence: TGTGCCAGCAGCCCCGGTCCTAATGAAAAACTGTTTTTT.

In nucleotides, the CDR3 is TGTGCCTGGAGTGTACGGAATAGCGGGGGTAGAGAGACCCAGTACTTC. Protein: CAWSVRNSGGRETQYF. V is TRBV30 and J is TRBJ2-5; 9 nucleotides align to TRBD2. After removal of 0 bases from V and 4 bases from J, the junction contained 9 bases not matched to a gene. This CDR3 comprises 16 residues. CDR1 and CDR2 (germline): GTSNPN, SVGIG (reference sequence).